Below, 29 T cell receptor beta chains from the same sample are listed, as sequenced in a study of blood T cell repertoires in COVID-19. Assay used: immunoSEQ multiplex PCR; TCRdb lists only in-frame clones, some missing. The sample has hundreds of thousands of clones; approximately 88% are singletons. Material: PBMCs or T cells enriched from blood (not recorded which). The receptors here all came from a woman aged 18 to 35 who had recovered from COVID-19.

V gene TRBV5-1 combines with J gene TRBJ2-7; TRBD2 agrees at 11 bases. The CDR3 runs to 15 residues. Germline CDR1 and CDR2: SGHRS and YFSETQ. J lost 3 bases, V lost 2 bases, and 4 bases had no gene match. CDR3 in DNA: TGCGCCAGCAGCTTAACTAGCGGGAGTGGCTACGAGCAGTACTTC. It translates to CASSLTSGSGYEQYF.

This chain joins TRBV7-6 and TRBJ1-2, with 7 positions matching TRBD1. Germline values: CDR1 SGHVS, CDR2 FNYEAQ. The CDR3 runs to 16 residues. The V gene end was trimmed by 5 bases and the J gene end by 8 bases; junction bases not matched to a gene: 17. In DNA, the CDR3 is TGTGCCAGCAGCAGGGGGACAGCGGTCTCAAAGGGGGGCTACACCTTC. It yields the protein CASSRGTAVSKGGYTF.

This CDR3 is CASSLGLAGGNEQFF. CDR3 bases: TGTGCCAGCTCACTAGGCCTAGCGGGAGGCAATGAGCAGTTCTTC. This sequence joins TRBV18 and TRBJ2-1, with TRBD2 identical over 11 bases. The ends lost 4 bases at V and 6 bases at J; junction bases unmatched: 5. The CDR3 totals 15 residues. The germline CDR1 and CDR2 sequences are KGHSH and LQKENI.

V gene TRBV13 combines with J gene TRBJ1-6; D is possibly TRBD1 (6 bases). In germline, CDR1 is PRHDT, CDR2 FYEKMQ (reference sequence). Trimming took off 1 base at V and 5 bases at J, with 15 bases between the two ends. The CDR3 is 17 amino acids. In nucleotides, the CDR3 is TGTGCCAGCAGCTTAGTAGGTGGGGGCGGAAATAATTCACCCCTCCACTTT. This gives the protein CASSLVGGGGNNSPLHF.

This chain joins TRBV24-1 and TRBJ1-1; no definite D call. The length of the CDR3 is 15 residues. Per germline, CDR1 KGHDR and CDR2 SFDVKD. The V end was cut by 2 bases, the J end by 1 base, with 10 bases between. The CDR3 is CATSDSRSGNTEAFF. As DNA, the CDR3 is TGTGCCACCAGTGATTCCCGCAGTGGGAACACTGAAGCTTTCTTT.

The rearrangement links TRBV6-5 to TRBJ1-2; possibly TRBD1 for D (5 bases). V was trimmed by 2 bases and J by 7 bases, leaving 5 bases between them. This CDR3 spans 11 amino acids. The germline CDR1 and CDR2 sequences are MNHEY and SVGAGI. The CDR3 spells CASSYGAGYTF. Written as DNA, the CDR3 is TGTGCCAGCAGTTACGGGGCTGGCTACACCTTC.

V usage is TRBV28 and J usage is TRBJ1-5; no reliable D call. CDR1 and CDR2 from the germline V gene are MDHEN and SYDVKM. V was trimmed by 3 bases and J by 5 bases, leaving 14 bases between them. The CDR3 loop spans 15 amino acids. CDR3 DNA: TGTGCCAGCAGTTTCTCCAGCGGTATCCATCAGCCCCAGCATTTT. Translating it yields CASSFSSGIHQPQHF.

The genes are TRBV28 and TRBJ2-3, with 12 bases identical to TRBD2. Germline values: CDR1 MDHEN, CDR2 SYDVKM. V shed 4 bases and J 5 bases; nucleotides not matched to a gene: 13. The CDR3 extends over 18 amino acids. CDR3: CASSSQAYLAGGLDTQYF. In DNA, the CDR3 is TGTGCCAGCAGTTCCCAAGCCTACCTAGCGGGGGGGTTAGATACGCAGTATTTT.

The CDR3 bases are TGTGCCAGCAGCAACCTGGGACAGAACTCTGGAAACACCATATATTTT. Translating it yields CASSNLGQNSGNTIYF. V is TRBV21-1 and J is TRBJ1-3; the table gives TRBD1 as D, unverified against the DNA. TRBV21-1 is marked as a pseudogene. This CDR3 comprises 16 residues.

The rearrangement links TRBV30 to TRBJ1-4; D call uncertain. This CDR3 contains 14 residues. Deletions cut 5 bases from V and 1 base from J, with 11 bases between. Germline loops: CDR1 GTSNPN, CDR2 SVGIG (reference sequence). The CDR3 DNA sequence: TGTGCCTGGGCGACATTAAGAACTAATGAAAAACTGTTTTTT. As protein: CAWATLRTNEKLFF.

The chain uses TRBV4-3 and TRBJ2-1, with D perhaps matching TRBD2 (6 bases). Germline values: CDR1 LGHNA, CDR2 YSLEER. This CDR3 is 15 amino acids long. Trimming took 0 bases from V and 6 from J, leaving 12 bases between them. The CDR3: CASSQDPLGGNEQFF. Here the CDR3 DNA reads TGCGCCAGCAGCCAAGACCCGCTCGGGGGCAATGAGCAGTTCTTC.

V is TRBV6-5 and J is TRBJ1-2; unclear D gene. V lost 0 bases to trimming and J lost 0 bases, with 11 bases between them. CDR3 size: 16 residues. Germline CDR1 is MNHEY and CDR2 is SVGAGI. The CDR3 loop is CASSYSIIGANYGYTF. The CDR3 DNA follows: TGTGCCAGCAGTTACTCGATCATAGGAGCTAACTATGGCTACACCTTC.

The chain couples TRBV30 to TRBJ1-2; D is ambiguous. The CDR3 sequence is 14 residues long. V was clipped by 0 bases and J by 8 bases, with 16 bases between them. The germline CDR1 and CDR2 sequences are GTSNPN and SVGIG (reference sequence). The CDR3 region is CAWSVRWAVSGYTF. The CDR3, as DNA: TGTGCCTGGAGTGTACGATGGGCTGTATCCGGCTACACCTTC.

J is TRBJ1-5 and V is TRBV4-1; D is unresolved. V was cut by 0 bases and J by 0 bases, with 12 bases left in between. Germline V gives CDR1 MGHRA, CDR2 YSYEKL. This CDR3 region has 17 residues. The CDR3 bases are TGCGCCAGCAGCCAAGATCCGGGGTTTATTAGCAATCAGCCCCAGCATTTT. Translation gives CASSQDPGFISNQPQHF.

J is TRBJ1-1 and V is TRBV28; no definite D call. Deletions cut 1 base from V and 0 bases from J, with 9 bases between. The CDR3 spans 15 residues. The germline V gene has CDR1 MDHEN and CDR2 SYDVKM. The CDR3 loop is CASSLFSRMNTEAFF. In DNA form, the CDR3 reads TGTGCCAGCAGTTTATTTTCTCGTATGAACACTGAAGCTTTCTTT.

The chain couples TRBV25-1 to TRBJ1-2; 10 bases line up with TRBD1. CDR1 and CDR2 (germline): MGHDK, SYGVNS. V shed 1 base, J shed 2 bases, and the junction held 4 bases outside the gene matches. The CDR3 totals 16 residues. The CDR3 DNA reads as TGTGCCAGCAGTGAATCGACAGGGGGCAAGAACTATGGCTACACCTTC. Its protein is CASSESTGGKNYGYTF.

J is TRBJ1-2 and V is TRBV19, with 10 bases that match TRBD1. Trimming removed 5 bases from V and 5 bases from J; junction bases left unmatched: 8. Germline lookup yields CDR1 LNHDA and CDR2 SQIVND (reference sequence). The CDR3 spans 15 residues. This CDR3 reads CASSSRGQGRYGYTF. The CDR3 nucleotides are TGTGCCAGTAGTTCAAGGGGACAGGGGAGGTATGGCTACACCTTC.

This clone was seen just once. Here the CDR3 reads CASSSGTGGSREQYF. The CDR3 DNA follows: TGTGCCAGCAGCTCGGGGACAGGGGGATCTCGCGAGCAGTACTTC. This chain links TRBV7-6 with TRBJ2-7, with TRBD1 identical over 11 bases. Germline values: CDR1 SGHVS, CDR2 FNYEAQ. The CDR3 sequence is 15 residues long. V was pared by 4 bases and J by 6 bases, with 8 bases of the junction left unmatched. Using reference TRBV7-6 and TRBJ2-7 for the parts outside the CDR3, the full variable domain is GAGVSQSPRYKVTKRGQDVALRCDPISGHVSLYWYRQALGQGPEFLTYFNYEAQQDKSGLPNDRFSAERPEGSISTLTIQRTEQRDSAMYRCASSSGTGGSREQYFGPGTRLTVT.

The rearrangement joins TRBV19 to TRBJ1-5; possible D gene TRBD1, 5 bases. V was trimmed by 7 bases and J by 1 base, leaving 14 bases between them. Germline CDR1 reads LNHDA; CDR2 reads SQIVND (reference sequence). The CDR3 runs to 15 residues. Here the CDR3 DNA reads TGTGCCAGTACACGGGGGGGACGGAGCAATCAGCCCCAGCATTTT. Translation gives CASTRGGRSNQPQHF.

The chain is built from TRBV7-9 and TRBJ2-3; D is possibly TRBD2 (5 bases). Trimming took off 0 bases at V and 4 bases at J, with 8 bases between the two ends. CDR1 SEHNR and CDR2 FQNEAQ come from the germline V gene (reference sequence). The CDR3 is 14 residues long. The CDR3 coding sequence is TGTGCCAGCAGCTTAGCGATCGGGGCAGATACGCAGTATTTT. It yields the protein CASSLAIGADTQYF.

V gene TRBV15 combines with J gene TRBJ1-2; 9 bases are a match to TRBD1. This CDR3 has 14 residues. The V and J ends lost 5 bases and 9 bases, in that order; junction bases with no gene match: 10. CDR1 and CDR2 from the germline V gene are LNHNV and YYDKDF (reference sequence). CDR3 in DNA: TGTGCCACCAGCTCCCAGATGGGGACAGGGAGCTACACCTTC. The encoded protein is CATSSQMGTGSYTF.

The DNA for the CDR3 is TGTGCCAGCAGTTCGACTAGCGGACGAGAGACCCAGTACTTC. It codes for CASSSTSGRETQYF. V gene TRBV6-2 or TRBV6-3 combines with J gene TRBJ2-5; 9 nucleotides line up with TRBD2. The CDR3 sequence is 14 residues long. Germline V CDR1 and CDR2: MNHEY, SVGEGT. After removal of 4 bases from V and 4 bases from J, the junction contained 4 bases not matched to a gene.

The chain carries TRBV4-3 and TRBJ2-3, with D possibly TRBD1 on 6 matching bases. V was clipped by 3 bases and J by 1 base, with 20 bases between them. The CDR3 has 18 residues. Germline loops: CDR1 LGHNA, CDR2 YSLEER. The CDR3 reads CASSQLILGQPGTDTQYF. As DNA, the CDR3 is TGCGCCAGCAGCCAGCTAATACTTGGACAGCCTGGCACAGATACGCAGTATTTT.

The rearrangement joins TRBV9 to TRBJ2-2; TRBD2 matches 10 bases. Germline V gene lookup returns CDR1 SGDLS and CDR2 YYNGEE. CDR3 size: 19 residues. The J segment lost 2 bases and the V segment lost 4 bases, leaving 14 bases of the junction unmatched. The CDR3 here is CASSRELAGDLLNTGELFF. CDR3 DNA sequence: TGTGCCAGCAGCCGAGAGCTAGCGGGGGACCTACTTAACACCGGGGAGCTGTTTTTT.

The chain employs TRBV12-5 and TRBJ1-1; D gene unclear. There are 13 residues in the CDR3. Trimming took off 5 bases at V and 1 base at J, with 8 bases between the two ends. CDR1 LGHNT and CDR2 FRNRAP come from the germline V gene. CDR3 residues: CASGITENTEAFF. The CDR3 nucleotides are TGTGCTAGTGGTATCACAGAGAACACTGAAGCTTTCTTT.

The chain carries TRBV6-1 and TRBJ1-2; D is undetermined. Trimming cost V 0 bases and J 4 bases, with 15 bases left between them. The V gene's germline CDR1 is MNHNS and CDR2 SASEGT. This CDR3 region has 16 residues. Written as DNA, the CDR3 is TGTGCCAGCAGTGAAGCACCCGGACTGTCTGGCTATGGCTACACCTTC. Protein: CASSEAPGLSGYGYTF.

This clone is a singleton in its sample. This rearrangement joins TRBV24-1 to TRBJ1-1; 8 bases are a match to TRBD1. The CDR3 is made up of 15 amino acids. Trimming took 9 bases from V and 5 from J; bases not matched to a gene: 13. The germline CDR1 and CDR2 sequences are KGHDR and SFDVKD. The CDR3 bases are TGTGCCACCCGGGCAGGACAGGGACGAGAAACTGAAGCTTTCTTT. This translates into CATRAGQGRETEAFF.

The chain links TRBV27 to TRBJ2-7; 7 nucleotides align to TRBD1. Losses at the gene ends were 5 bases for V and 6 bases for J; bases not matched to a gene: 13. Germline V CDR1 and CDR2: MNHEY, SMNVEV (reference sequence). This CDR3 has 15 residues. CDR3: CASSPRQGVDGEQYF. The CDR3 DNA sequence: TGTGCCAGCAGTCCACGACAGGGAGTGGATGGCGAGCAGTACTTC.

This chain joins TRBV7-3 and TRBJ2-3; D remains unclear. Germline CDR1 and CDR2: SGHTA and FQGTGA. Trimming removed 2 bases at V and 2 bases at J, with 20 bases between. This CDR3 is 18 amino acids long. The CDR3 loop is CASSLFPLSVSATDTQYF. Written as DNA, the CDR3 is TGTGCCAGCAGCTTATTTCCCTTGAGCGTGTCTGCCACAGATACGCAGTATTTT.